The next 32 T cell receptor beta chains were all read from a single sample in a study of shared clonotypes between healthy human individuals. This table comes from immunoSEQ multiplex PCR, and its TCRdb copy is limited to in-frame clones, with some not included. The sample has roughly 770,000 clones; about 96% are singletons. Naive-designated CD8 cells lacked CD45RO, were positively enriched for CCR7, and omitted terminally differentiated effector memory CD45RA+ cells. The sequenced sample was naive CD8+ T cells sorted from blood. These receptors all come from a man younger than 40 in good health.

This chain links TRBV4-3 with TRBJ2-7, with a tentative D call TRBD1 (5 bases). Trimming shortened V by 2 bases and J by 2 bases, and 13 bases separated the two germline ends. This CDR3 comprises 15 residues. The germline V gene has CDR1 LGHNA and CDR2 YSLEER. The CDR3 is CASSQSDSSTYEQYF. CDR3 bases: TGCGCCAGCAGCCAATCCGACAGTAGTACCTACGAGCAGTACTTC.

V usage is TRBV9 and J usage is TRBJ2-2, with D possibly matching TRBD2 (5 bases). V was trimmed by 4 bases and J by 6 bases, leaving 16 bases between them. The CDR3 covers 15 residues. Looked up from germline, CDR1 is SGDLS and CDR2 is YYNGEE. CDR3: CASSPSSGVAGELFF. CDR3 coding DNA: TGTGCCAGCAGCCCCTCAAGCGGCGTGGCCGGGGAGCTGTTTTTT.

This sequence joins TRBV30 and TRBJ1-5, with 7 bases matching TRBD1. Germline trimming cut 4 bases from V and 6 bases from J; bases unmatched to any gene: 3. The CDR3 runs to 12 residues. Germline V gives CDR1 GTSNPN, CDR2 SVGIG (reference sequence). The CDR3 here is CAWNRGGQPQHF. The CDR3 bases are TGTGCCTGGAACAGGGGTGGTCAGCCCCAGCATTTT. Supplemented by reference TRBV30 and TRBJ1-5, the full variable domain reads SQTIHQWPATLVQPVGSPLSLECTVEGTSNPNLYWYRQAAGRGLQLLFYSVGIGQISSEVPQNLSASRPQDRQFILSSKKLLLSDSGFYLCAWNRGGQPQHFGDGTRLSIL.

This chain uses TRBV28 with TRBJ1-1, with D uncertain. Trimming removed 10 bases from V and 0 bases from J, with 12 bases in between. The CDR3 is 13 residues long. Germline V gene data show CDR1 as MDHEN and CDR2 as SYDVKM. The CDR3 region has the DNA TGTGCCATCCAGACGGAGATGAACACTGAAGCTTTCTTT. Translated: CAIQTEMNTEAFF.

The gene calls are TRBV5-1 and TRBJ1-3; tentative D call: TRBD1 (6 bases). The CDR3 runs to 15 residues. V was cut by 4 bases and J by 0 bases, with 11 bases left in between. CDR1 is SGHRS, CDR2 YFSETQ, per germline. CDR3 bases: TGCGCCAGCAGCATAGGACAGATCTCTGGAAACACCATATATTTT. It translates to CASSIGQISGNTIYF.

This chain connects TRBV5-1 to TRBJ2-7; tentative D call: TRBD1 (6 bases). V was pared by 5 bases and J by 1 base, with 16 bases between. The CDR3 runs 15 residues. From germline, CDR1 is SGHRS and CDR2 YFSETQ. The CDR3 spells CASSLTDSLSYEQYF. CDR3 nucleotides: TGCGCCAGCAGTTTGACGGACAGTCTTTCCTACGAGCAGTACTTC.

The V gene is TRBV7-9, the J gene TRBJ2-1, with TRBD2 identical over 7 bases. This CDR3 has 16 amino acids. V lost 2 bases to trimming and J lost 7 bases; unmatched junction nucleotides: 11. CDR1 and CDR2 from the germline V gene are SEHNR and FQNEAQ (reference sequence). CDR3 nucleotide sequence: TGTGCCAGCAGCTTACGGCCTAGCGGAGACGGAAATGAGCAGTTCTTC. Amino acid sequence: CASSLRPSGDGNEQFF.

The chain links TRBV11-2 to TRBJ2-3; 13 nucleotides align to TRBD2. V shed 5 bases, J shed 5 bases, and the junction held 13 bases outside the gene matches. Looked up from germline, CDR1 is SGHAT and CDR2 is FQNNGV. The CDR3 covers 18 residues. The CDR3 region has the DNA TGTGCCAGCAGCCCAAGAGCCGGGACTAGCGGGGTTCGAGATACGCAGTATTTT. Protein sequence: CASSPRAGTSGVRDTQYF.

V usage is TRBV19 and J usage is TRBJ2-1; 8 nucleotides match TRBD2. The CDR3 loop spans 17 amino acids. J was trimmed by 4 bases and V by 4 bases; bases with no gene match: 12. Germline V gene sequence: CDR1 LNHDA, CDR2 SQIVND (reference sequence). Written as DNA, the CDR3 is TGTGCCAGTAGTACTACTAGCGGACAGACACAGTACAATGAGCAGTTCTTC. Translating it yields CASSTTSGQTQYNEQFF.

The J gene is TRBJ2-7, the V gene TRBV27; D may be TRBD2 (6 bases). The CDR3 extends over 13 amino acids. Germline V gene sequence: CDR1 MNHEY, CDR2 SMNVEV (reference sequence). The germline V and J ends were trimmed by 8 bases and 2 bases, with 13 bases remaining between them. The CDR3 DNA is TGTGCCAGCTGGGACTTTCTTACCTACGAGCAGTACTTC. Translation gives CASWDFLTYEQYF.

The J gene is TRBJ2-7, the V gene TRBV27, with D uncertain. From germline, CDR1 is MNHEY and CDR2 SMNVEV (reference sequence). The CDR3 is made up of 13 amino acids. V lost 2 bases to trimming and J lost 4 bases, with 9 bases between them. The CDR3 loop is CASSLASDYEQYF. In DNA form, the CDR3 reads TGTGCCAGCAGTTTAGCCTCGGATTACGAGCAGTACTTC.

This chain connects TRBV30 to TRBJ1-2; 8 bases agree with TRBD1. Trimming removed 2 bases from V and 5 bases from J; junction bases left unmatched: 7. Germline CDR1 reads GTSNPN; CDR2 reads SVGIG (reference sequence). CDR3 length: 14 amino acids. The CDR3 sequence: CAWSLWTGRYGYTF. The CDR3 DNA sequence: TGTGCCTGGAGTTTATGGACAGGGCGGTATGGCTACACCTTC.

As regards this clone: The same CDR3 is also encoded by other DNA sequences in this sample. The genes are TRBV11-2 and TRBJ2-1, with D unresolved. V lost 1 base, J lost 6 bases, and 10 bases lay in between. The CDR3 is made up of 14 amino acids. Germline CDR1 SGHAT, CDR2 FQNNGV. CDR3 coding DNA: TGTGCCAGCAGCTTAGCCCCAGGTGGCAATGAGCAGTTCTTC. This gives the protein CASSLAPGGNEQFF. Based on the CDR3 plus reference TRBV11-2 and TRBJ2-1, the full variable domain is EAGVAQSPRYKIIEKRQSVAFWCNPISGHATLYWYQQILGQGPKLLIQFQNNGVVDDSQLPKDRFSAERLKGVDSTLKIQPAKLEDSAVYLCASSLAPGGNEQFFGPGTRLTVL.

This clone was counted once. The chain links TRBV5-8 to TRBJ2-2; D may be TRBD2 (6 bases). This CDR3 is built from 14 residues. The germline CDR1 and CDR2 sequences are SGHTS and YDEGEE. Trimming stripped 0 bases from V and 9 bases from J, with 12 bases between. As DNA, the CDR3 is TGTGCCAGCAGCTTGGGGGAGGACTGGAGGGAGCTGTTTTTT. Amino acid sequence: CASSLGEDWRELFF.

This rearrangement joins TRBV5-8 to TRBJ2-7; D is undetermined. The length of the CDR3 is 13 residues. Germline CDR1 SGHTS, CDR2 YDEGEE. The germline V and J ends were trimmed by 1 base and 4 bases, with 9 bases remaining between them. CDR3 in DNA: TGTGCCAGCAGCTTGCAACCCAGATACGAGCAGTACTTC. It specifies CASSLQPRYEQYF.

The chain links TRBV27 to TRBJ2-1, with TRBD1 identical over 8 bases. This CDR3 contains 13 residues. The V segment lost 2 bases and the J segment 6 bases; nucleotides outside the gene matches: 0. Germline CDR1 is MNHEY and CDR2 is SMNVEV (reference sequence). The CDR3, as DNA: TGTGCCAGCAGTTTAACAGGGGGCAATGAGCAGTTCTTC. Amino acids: CASSLTGGNEQFF.

The chain combines TRBV7-2 with TRBJ2-2; 7 nucleotides match TRBD1. CDR3 length equals 17 residues. The germline CDR1 and CDR2 sequences are SGHTA and FQGNSA. The V segment lost 4 bases and the J segment 0 bases; nucleotides outside the gene matches: 8. The CDR3 region is CASSYLPQGANTGELFF. DNA for the CDR3: TGTGCCAGCAGCTACCTCCCCCAGGGGGCGAACACCGGGGAGCTGTTTTTT.

The chain recombines TRBV7-2 with TRBJ2-7; the match to TRBD2 covers 8 bases. The CDR3 covers 16 residues. The trim removed 4 bases at V and 3 bases at J, leaving 11 bases unmatched. Germline CDR1 is SGHTA and CDR2 is FQGNSA. The CDR3, as DNA: TGTGCCAGCAGCTCTCTTCTCCGGGAGGGAATCTACGAGCAGTACTTC. This codes for CASSSLLREGIYEQYF. The variable domain in full, with the rest retrieved from reference TRBV7-2 and TRBJ2-7, is GAGVSQSPSNKVTEKGKDVELRCDPISGHTALYWYRQSLGQGLEFLIYFQGNSAPDKSGLPSDRFSAERTGGSVSTLTIQRTQQEDSAVYLCASSSLLREGIYEQYFGPGTRLTVT.

This clone occurred once. The sample has other DNA sequences that encode this CDR3 too. This sequence joins TRBV29-1 and TRBJ2-7; D not certain. Germline values: CDR1 SQVTM, CDR2 ANQGSEA. Trimming left V 1 base short and J 2 bases short, with 6 bases between. The CDR3 is 12 residues long. The chain's CDR3 is CSVEVSTYEQYF. CDR3 nucleotide sequence: TGCAGCGTTGAAGTCTCGACCTACGAGCAGTACTTC.

The rearrangement links TRBV5-1 to TRBJ2-7; D ambiguous. Germline CDR1 SGHRS, CDR2 YFSETQ. The V end was cut by 5 bases, the J end by 0 bases, with 9 bases between. The CDR3 has 13 amino acids. In DNA, the CDR3 is TGCGCCAGCAGATTCTCAGGCTCCTACGAGCAGTACTTC. Translation gives CASRFSGSYEQYF.

V is TRBV7-9 and J is TRBJ1-1, with D hard to call. Looked up from germline, CDR1 is SEHNR and CDR2 is FQNEAQ (reference sequence). Deletions cut 8 bases from V and 1 base from J, with 14 bases between. The CDR3 totals 14 residues. The CDR3 nucleotides read TGTGCCAGCCAACGACTGACGGGGAACACTGAAGCTTTCTTT. Translating gives CASQRLTGNTEAFF.

The chain links TRBV10-1 to TRBJ1-4, with D perhaps TRBD1 (5 bases). Trimming removed 10 bases at V and 0 bases at J, with 18 bases between. The CDR3 covers 16 residues. In germline, CDR1 is WNHNN, CDR2 SYGVQD (reference sequence). In DNA form, the CDR3 reads TGCGCCACGGGACTCAAGAGGGTGGCAACTAATGAAAAACTGTTTTTT. Protein product: CATGLKRVATNEKLFF.

The J gene is TRBJ2-2, the V gene TRBV29-1, with 14 bases lining up with TRBD2. CDR1 SQVTM and CDR2 ANQGSEA come from the germline V gene. The J segment lost 6 bases and the V segment lost 6 bases, leaving 6 bases of the junction unmatched. The CDR3 is 15 amino acids. The CDR3 is CSVTSGRGYAGELFF. CDR3 bases: TGCAGCGTGACTAGCGGGAGGGGTTACGCCGGGGAGCTGTTTTTT.

In the case of this clone: At the DNA level, this CDR3 is encoded by other sequences in the same sample as well. This chain uses TRBV7-9 with TRBJ2-1; unclear D gene. The CDR3 sequence is 15 residues long. V lost 5 bases and J lost 0, with 11 bases in between. Germline V gene data show CDR1 as SEHNR and CDR2 as FQNEAQ (reference sequence). The CDR3 loop is CASSPKGSSYNEQFF. DNA for the CDR3: TGTGCCAGCAGCCCAAAGGGTAGCTCCTACAATGAGCAGTTCTTC.

V usage is TRBV11-2 and J usage is TRBJ2-1; D unresolved. The CDR3 runs 13 residues. The germline V gene has CDR1 SGHAT and CDR2 FQNNGV. V gave up 6 bases and J gave up 3 bases, with 9 bases separating them. This CDR3 is CASRSTSYNEQFF. The CDR3 bases are TGTGCCAGCAGGTCGACAAGCTACAATGAGCAGTTCTTC.

This chain uses TRBV27 with TRBJ1-5; D is ambiguous. V was cut by 3 bases and J by 2 bases, with 11 bases left in between. The CDR3 has 15 amino acids. Germline values: CDR1 MNHEY, CDR2 SMNVEV (reference sequence). The CDR3 nucleotides read TGTGCCAGCAGTTTCGGGTTTGCGGGCAATCAGCCCCAGCATTTT. This codes for CASSFGFAGNQPQHF.

V and J are TRBV29-1 and TRBJ2-5; TRBD2 matches 11 bases. With V trimmed by 7 bases and J by 4 bases, 14 bases remained unmatched. This CDR3 comprises 16 residues. Germline V gene lookup returns CDR1 SQVTM and CDR2 ANQGSEA. The CDR3 DNA is TGCAGCGCACACGGGACTAGCGGACCGGGGGGAGAGACCCAGTACTTC. This encodes CSAHGTSGPGGETQYF.

This sequence joins TRBV29-1 and TRBJ2-1, with 8 bases matching TRBD2. Per the germline V gene, CDR1 is SQVTM and CDR2 is ANQGSEA. The CDR3 spans 17 residues. V was pared by 4 bases and J by 2 bases, with 13 bases of the junction left unmatched. This CDR3 is CSVVVNSPGLAYNEQFF. The CDR3 DNA sequence: TGCAGCGTTGTAGTAAATTCCCCGGGACTAGCCTACAATGAGCAGTTCTTC.

The chain combines TRBV4-1 with TRBJ1-2; no definite D call. Trimming took 6 bases from V and 4 from J, leaving 15 bases between them. The CDR3 extends over 14 amino acids. CDR1 is MGHRA and CDR2 is YSYEKL in the germline V gene. CDR3 in amino acids: CASRPPRPPYGYTF. The CDR3 DNA follows: TGCGCCAGCAGGCCCCCTCGACCTCCCTATGGCTACACCTTC.

V usage is TRBV14 and J usage is TRBJ2-1; 8 bases are a match to TRBD1. V gave up 1 base and J gave up 8 bases; unmatched junction bases: 10. The CDR3 runs to 16 residues. Germline CDR1 and CDR2: SGHDN and FVKESK. The CDR3 protein is CASSQVHGQGFHEQFF. In DNA form, the CDR3 reads TGTGCCAGCAGCCAAGTTCACGGACAGGGTTTCCATGAGCAGTTCTTC.

J is TRBJ1-2 and V is TRBV7-9; D uncertain. The CDR3 contains 13 residues. V was cut by 2 bases and J by 0 bases, with 4 bases left in between. Germline CDR1 reads SEHNR; CDR2 reads FQNEAQ (reference sequence). Written as DNA, the CDR3 is TGTGCCAGCAGCTTACACGCTAACTATGGCTACACCTTC. Translated: CASSLHANYGYTF.

V usage is TRBV27 and J usage is TRBJ2-2, with D perhaps TRBD1 (6 bases). The V gene lost 6 bases and the J gene lost 5 bases, with 13 bases spanning the gap. The CDR3 extends over 14 amino acids. Germline V gene data show CDR1 as MNHEY and CDR2 as SMNVEV (reference sequence). The CDR3 DNA sequence: TGTGCCAGCAGACAGGGAGTTGGAACCGGGGAGCTGTTTTTT. Its translation: CASRQGVGTGELFF.